Shown below are 16 T cell receptor beta chains from a single sample sequenced in a study of CD8 T cells in ankylosing spondylitis. Points from the study as a whole: What seemed typical of ankylosing spondylitis blood was a TCR beta motif built from 8 or 9 highly homologous variants.

In TCRdb, the 5' RACE reads were re-called with MiXCR into one record per CDR3 protein. The top ten clones hold 0.95% to 1.1% of a sample with around 480,000 distinct CDR3 sequences, 17% of them seen once. No cognate antigen is known for these TCRs. The sequenced sample was blood, either unsorted or a sorted T cell fraction (not recorded which). The receptors here all came from a male donor with ankylosing spondylitis.

This clonotype was observed a handful of times. The gene calls are TRBV20-1 and TRBJ2-2, with D possibly TRBD2 on 5 matching bases. Germline V gene sequence: CDR1 DFQATT, CDR2 SNEGSKA (reference sequence). V gave up 3 bases and J gave up 1 base, with 6 bases separating them. The CDR3 covers 13 residues. The DNA of the CDR3 is TGCAGTGCTAGCCGGGAGAACACCGGGGAGCTGTTTTTT. Its translation: CSASRENTGELFF.

This clonotype has a handful of counts. V and J are TRBV5-1 and TRBJ2-7; either TRBD1 or TRBD2 may fit D (5 bases each). CDR1 is SGHRS, CDR2 YFSETQ, per germline. V lost 2 bases to trimming and J lost 2 bases, with 8 bases between them. CDR3 length equals 13 residues. The CDR3: CASSFEGTYEQYF. DNA of the CDR3: TGCGCCAGCAGCTTTGAGGGGACCTACGAGCAGTACTTC.

This clonotype has more than one count but fewer than ten. The chain carries TRBV20-1 and TRBJ1-4; 9 bases match TRBD1. The CDR3 sequence is 13 residues long. Germline CDR1 is DFQATT and CDR2 is SNEGSKA (reference sequence). With V trimmed by 2 bases and J by 8 bases, 3 bases remained unmatched. CDR3 bases: TGCAGTGCTAGAAGGACAGGGGAAGAAAAACTGTTTTTT. Its protein product is CSARRTGEEKLFF.

This clonotype was seen a handful of times. The rearrangement joins TRBV4-2 to TRBJ1-4; D not certain. Germline assignment: CDR1 LGHNA and CDR2 YNFKEQ. This CDR3 is built from 13 residues. Trimming took off 7 bases at V and 7 bases at J, with 13 bases between the two ends. In DNA, the CDR3 is TGTGCCAGCACCGCGGAAGTAGGTGAAAAACTGTTTTTT. Encoded protein: CASTAEVGEKLFF.

The rearrangement joins TRBV7-2 to TRBJ2-1; TRBD2 matches 9 bases. The CDR3 totals 16 residues. Germline V gene sequence: CDR1 SGHTA, CDR2 FQGNSA. V lost 0 bases to trimming and J lost 8 bases; unmatched junction nucleotides: 8. The CDR3 nucleotides read TGTGCCAGCAGCTTAGCGGTGGGTAGCGGGAGCCATGAGCAGTTCTTC. Translating it yields CASSLAVGSGSHEQFF.

The V call is TRBV2, the J call TRBJ1-5; 8 nucleotides align to TRBD1. V shed 7 bases, J shed 2 bases, and the junction held 7 bases outside the gene matches. The CDR3 has 15 amino acids. Germline V CDR1 and CDR2: SNHLY, FYNNEI. CDR3 nucleotide sequence: TGTGCCAGCAAATTACAGGGGGGGGGCAATCAGCCCCAGCATTTT. Encoded protein: CASKLQGGGNQPQHF. The full variable domain, rest sourced from reference TRBV2 and TRBJ1-5, is EPEVTQTPSHQVTQMGQEVILRCVPISNHLYFYWYRQILGQKVEFLVSFYNNEISEKSEIFDDQFSVERPDGSNFTLKIRSTKLEDSAMYFCASKLQGGGNQPQHFGDGTRLSIL.

This clonotype appeared a few times. The chain is built from TRBV6-5 and TRBJ2-2; TRBD2 matches at 8 bases. The CDR3 extends over 16 amino acids. The germline CDR1 and CDR2 sequences are MNHEY and SVGAGI. Trimming took 1 base from V and 1 from J; bases not matched to a gene: 2. CDR3 protein: CASSYWSGGNTGELFF. The CDR3 bases are TGTGCCAGCAGTTACTGGAGCGGGGGGAACACCGGGGAGCTGTTTTTT.

This clonotype showed up just a few times. This chain uses TRBV3-1 with TRBJ2-3, with a possible D match to TRBD2 (6 bases). The length of the CDR3 is 15 residues. Germline V gene sequence: CDR1 LGHDT, CDR2 YNNKEL (reference sequence). Trimming pared 5 bases from V and 2 bases from J, leaving 14 bases between. DNA for the CDR3: TGTGCCAGCAGCTACGGGGCGGGACCCACAGATACGCAGTATTTT. The encoded protein is CASSYGAGPTDTQYF.

This clonotype was counted only a few times. The V gene is TRBV7-3, the J gene TRBJ2-3, with TRBD2 matching 7 bases. Trimming took 1 base from V and 1 from J; bases not matched to a gene: 5. The CDR3 totals 16 residues. Germline V gene lookup returns CDR1 SGHTA and CDR2 FQGTGA. The CDR3 spells CASSLNVGGGTDTQYF. The CDR3 DNA follows: TGTGCCAGCAGCTTAAACGTGGGAGGGGGCACAGATACGCAGTATTTT.

In this sample, this clonotype turned up many times. The chain carries TRBV5-1 and TRBJ2-7, with 11 bases fitting TRBD2. J was trimmed by 6 bases and V by 3 bases; bases with no gene match: 8. CDR1 is SGHRS, CDR2 YFSETQ, per germline. There are 15 residues in the CDR3. The CDR3 nucleotides read TGCGCCAGCAGCTCGCCTACTAGCGGGAGTGGCGAGCAGTACTTC. It translates to CASSSPTSGSGEQYF.

In this sample, this clonotype turned up a few times. The chain couples TRBV29-1 to TRBJ1-4, with D perhaps TRBD1 (5 bases). The germline gives CDR1 SQVTM, CDR2 ANQGSEA. The CDR3 length is 15 residues. The germline V and J ends were trimmed by 0 bases and 3 bases, with 11 bases remaining between them. CDR3 bases: TGCAGCGTTGAAGACTCAGAGGGGTCTAATGAAAAACTGTTTTTT. Protein: CSVEDSEGSNEKLFF.

This clonotype has more than one count but fewer than ten. The genes are TRBV7-2 and TRBJ2-1; TRBD2 matches 7 bases. Per germline, CDR1 SGHTA and CDR2 FQGNSA. The CDR3 spans 16 residues. J lost 7 bases, V lost 2 bases, and 11 bases had no gene match. CDR3 in amino acids: CASSLRRREKENEQFF. CDR3 nucleotides: TGTGCCAGCAGCTTACGCCGGCGGGAGAAAGAAAATGAGCAGTTCTTC.

A few counts support this clonotype. This sequence joins TRBV5-1 and TRBJ2-1; TRBD2 might be the D (7 bases). The V and J ends lost 0 bases and 5 bases respectively, with 15 bases between them. Germline CDR1 reads SGHRS; CDR2 reads YFSETQ. The CDR3 consists of 16 residues. The CDR3 region is CASSLGLGGGHNEQFF. CDR3 sequence (DNA): TGCGCCAGCAGCTTGGGGTTGGGGGGGGGCCACAATGAGCAGTTCTTC.

At least ten counts were recorded for this clonotype. The genes are TRBV6-5 and TRBJ1-1, with 9 positions matching TRBD1. The CDR3 is 11 amino acids. With 7 bases clipped from V and 11 bases from J, the junction kept 5 bases outside the gene matches. CDR1 and CDR2 (germline): MNHEY, SVGAGI. This CDR3 reads CASTGGQGAFF. The CDR3 coding sequence is TGTGCCAGCACTGGAGGACAGGGGGCTTTCTTT.

The sample holds many counts of this clonotype. The gene calls are TRBV5-1 and TRBJ1-1; the D gene is possibly TRBD1 (5 bases). Trimming shortened V by 3 bases and J by 5 bases, and 14 bases separated the two germline ends. CDR3 length: 14 amino acids. CDR1 and CDR2 (germline): SGHRS, YFSETQ. CDR3 sequence reads: CASSWGSAGTEAFF. CDR3 bases: TGCGCCAGCAGCTGGGGCAGCGCCGGGACTGAAGCTTTCTTT.

This clonotype was counted many times. V gene TRBV29-1 combines with J gene TRBJ2-7; no definite D call. V lost 5 bases to trimming and J lost 3 bases, with 11 bases between them. Germline CDR1 is SQVTM and CDR2 is ANQGSEA. The CDR3 has 12 amino acids. CDR3 sequence (DNA): TGCAGCGTTAGGGTCCAGGTCTACGAGCAGTACTTC. Amino acid sequence: CSVRVQVYEQYF.